This is a list of T cell receptor beta chains from one sample in a study of T cells in Graves' hyperthyroidism and ophthalmopathy. A single record per CDR3 protein comes from TCRdb applying MiXCR to the multiplex PCR reads. The sample records more than 350,000 distinct CDR3 sequences, nearly 15% being singletons. The material sequenced was blood. These receptors were taken from an older woman with Graves' ophthalmopathy. The CDR3 runs from the conserved cysteine through the conserved F or W. The order of the fields is D gene, V gene, J gene, clone size, CDR3 DNA, CDR3 protein. A D gene is named only where the DNA matches it firmly. For some rows the clone size is stated as once, few or many, or as a class when expanded; others skip it.

NA	TRBV7-2	TRBJ1-2	many	TGTGCCAGCAGCTTAGACAAGAACTATGGCTACACCTTC	CASSLDKNYGYTF
NA	TRBV9	TRBJ1-6	NA	TGTGCCAGCAGCCCCCACCCCCAGAATAATTCACCCCTCCACTTT	CASSPHPQNNSPLHF
NA	TRBV4-1	TRBJ2-7	few	TGCGCCAGCAGCCAAGAGGGAGGAAGGTCCAAGAACTCCTACGAGCAGTACTTC	CASSQEGGRSKNSYEQYF
TRBD2	TRBV27	TRBJ2-3	NA	TGTGCCAGCAGTTCAAGACTAGCGGGAGGGATCACAGATACGCAGTATTTT	CASSSRLAGGITDTQYF
NA	TRBV28	TRBJ2-5	many	TGTGCCAGCAGTGAAGCCAGGGGAGTGGAGACCCAGTACTTC	CASSEARGVETQYF
TRBD2	TRBV4-2	TRBJ2-5	many	TGTGCCAGCAGCCAAGCCCCGCGGGAGGTGGAGACCCAGTACTTC	CASSQAPREVETQYF
NA	TRBV11-2	TRBJ2-5	many	TGTGCCAGCAGCTTATCATGGGGCCAAGAGACCCAGTACTTC	CASSLSWGQETQYF
NA	TRBV18	TRBJ1-6	few	TGTGCCAGCTCACCAGGGACTAATTCACCCCTCCACTTT	CASSPGTNSPLHF
NA	TRBV5-1	TRBJ1-1	many	TGCGCCAGCAGCTTGGTACTCGGCGGCTCTGAAGCTTTCTTT	CASSLVLGGSEAFF
TRBD1	TRBV27	TRBJ1-5	many	TGTGCCAGCAGTCCCAACAGGGGGATCGGCAATCAGCCCCAGCATTTT	CASSPNRGIGNQPQHF
TRBD1	TRBV2	TRBJ1-2	many	TGTGCCAGCAGGCGACAGGGGGGGAACTATGGCTACACCTTC	CASRRQGGNYGYTF
TRBD2	TRBV5-1	TRBJ2-3	NA	TGCGCCAGCAGCTTGACGTCTAGCGGGACTAGCACAGATACGCAGTATTTT	CASSLTSSGTSTDTQYF
NA	TRBV7-9	TRBJ2-1	few	TGTGCCAGCAGCTTAGGCGCCGGAGGGGGGTACAATGAGCAGTTCTTC	CASSLGAGGGYNEQFF
TRBD2	TRBV2	TRBJ2-7	many	TGTGCCAGCAGTGTTAGCGGGACCTCCTACGAGCAGTACTTC	CASSVSGTSYEQYF
TRBD1	TRBV5-1	TRBJ2-1	many	TGCGCCAGCAGCTTGTCCGACAGGGGATACAATGAGCAGTTCTTC	CASSLSDRGYNEQFF
TRBD2	TRBV4-2	TRBJ2-7	NA	TGTGCCAGCAGCCTTCAAACGGGACTAGCTGAACTAACCTACGAGCAGTACTTC	CASSLQTGLAELTYEQYF
NA	TRBV7-2	TRBJ2-3	many	TGTGCCAGCAGCCCTAGCAGGATCGGAACAGATACGCAGTATTTT	CASSPSRIGTDTQYF
NA	TRBV20-1	TRBJ1-3	NA	TGCAGTGCTCCAGCTGGAAACACCATATATTTT	CSAPAGNTIYF
TRBD2	TRBV4-1	TRBJ2-3	few	TGCGCCAGCAGCCAAGAGGTAGCGGGTACAGATACGCAGTATTTT	CASSQEVAGTDTQYF
TRBD1	TRBV7-3	TRBJ2-3	many	TGTGCCAGCAGCCAGGGGGCCCCCACAGATACGCAGTATTTT	CASSQGAPTDTQYF
NA	TRBV20-1	TRBJ2-7	NA	TGCAGTGCTACATCGACGCCTCGGCGCTCCTACGAGCAGTACTTC	CSATSTPRRSYEQYF
NA	TRBV30	TRBJ1-4	many	TGTGCCTGGAGCCGCGGGACTGTTAATGAAAAACTGTTTTTT	CAWSRGTVNEKLFF
NA	TRBV28	TRBJ2-1	many	TGTGCCAGCAGCTTCGCAGGGGCAGACAATGAGCAGTTCTTC	CASSFAGADNEQFF
NA	TRBV4-1	TRBJ2-1	few	TGCGCCAGCAGCCAACTCCGGGACTCAAATGAGCAGTTCTTC	CASSQLRDSNEQFF
TRBD1	TRBV12-3/TRBV12-4	TRBJ2-3	many	TGTGCCAGCAGCTTAGGACAGGGGGTCACAGATACGCAGTATTTT	CASSLGQGVTDTQYF
TRBD1	TRBV7-3	TRBJ2-7	NA	TGTGCCAGCAGGGACCCCGGGACAGGAATCGAGCAGTACTTC	CASRDPGTGIEQYF
NA	TRBV10-3	TRBJ2-5	many	TGTGCCAGCGGCCCCGGACACCAAGAGACCCAGTACTTC	CASGPGHQETQYF
NA	TRBV4-1	TRBJ2-3	NA	TGCGCCAGCAGCCAAGAGGGGGGCGGAGATACGCAGTATTTT	CASSQEGGGDTQYF
NA	TRBV9	TRBJ1-2	few	TGTGCCAGCAGCTCAGACTTGGGCGTCTATGGCTACACCTTC	CASSSDLGVYGYTF
TRBD2	TRBV5-1	TRBJ2-5	many	TGCGCCAGCAGCTTGGGACTAGCGGAGGCAGAGACCCAGTACTTC	CASSLGLAEAETQYF
NA	TRBV30	TRBJ2-3	once	TGTGCCTGGAGTCCGGGGATCGATGCGCAGTATTTT	CAWSPGIDAQYF
NA	TRBV14	TRBJ2-2	NA	TGTGCCAGCAGCCAAGATCTACGGTCCGGGGAGCTGTTTTTT	CASSQDLRSGELFF
TRBD2	TRBV20-1	TRBJ2-3	many	TGCAGTGCTAGCTCCCGGGGGGGGAGCACAGATACGCAGTATTTT	CSASSRGGSTDTQYF
NA	TRBV2	TRBJ1-3	NA	TGTGCCAGCAGTACAGACAGAGCCTCTGGAAACACCATATATTTT	CASSTDRASGNTIYF
TRBD1	TRBV28	TRBJ2-7	many	TGTGCCAGCAGGCTGGGATTGGGGACAGGGGGCGACGAGCAGTACTTC	CASRLGLGTGGDEQYF
TRBD2	TRBV11-2	TRBJ2-3	many	TGTGCCAGCAGCTTCGGAAGGACTAGCGGGAGTGACACAGATACGCAGTATTTT	CASSFGRTSGSDTDTQYF
NA	TRBV27	TRBJ2-5	NA	TGTGCCAGCAAAATAAGGTCAAGCCAAGAGACCCAGTACTTC	CASKIRSSQETQYF
TRBD1	TRBV27	TRBJ1-2	few	TGTGCCAGCAGTACAGGGGGCTATGGCTACACCTTC	CASSTGGYGYTF
TRBD1	TRBV20-1	TRBJ1-1	many	TGCAGTGCAAACCGGGACAGAAACACTGAAGCTTTCTTT	CSANRDRNTEAFF
NA	TRBV2	TRBJ2-2	many	TGTGCCAGCACCGGGACAAGGGGGTTATCCGGGGAGCTGTTTTTT	CASTGTRGLSGELFF
NA	TRBV6-1	TRBJ2-7	many	TGTGCCAGCACTTGGGGCGGATCCTACGAGCAGTACTTC	CASTWGGSYEQYF
TRBD1	TRBV28	TRBJ2-7	NA	TGTGCCAGCTGGAATCGACAGGGCCGAGGGCAGTACTTC	CASWNRQGRGQYF
NA	TRBV6-2/TRBV6-3	TRBJ2-1	NA	TGTGCCAGCACCAAGAGGGATGAGCAGTTCTTC	CASTKRDEQFF
NA	TRBV7-2	TRBJ2-3	many	TGTGCCAGCAGCTTAGGGAGGCCCCCACTAAATACGCAGTATTTT	CASSLGRPPLNTQYF
NA	TRBV28	TRBJ2-2	few	TGTGCCAGCACGACAGGAAGGGCGGGAAATGAGGACACCGGGGAGCTGTTTTTT	CASTTGRAGNEDTGELFF
TRBD1	TRBV6-2/TRBV6-3	TRBJ2-3	once	TGTGCCAGCAGTAAACAGGGGGGCACGCAGTATTTT	CASSKQGGTQYF